The T cell receptor beta chain described here comes from a study of T cell responses to AZD1222 COVID-19 vaccine. Turning to this clone: Its antigen is as yet unknown.

Study-level findings and limits: At study baseline, merely six AZD1222 recipients were seropositive. The donor cohort was predominantly white British with a female majority, and clonal diversity may have been underestimated. Spike was spanned by vaccine-associated CD4 TCRs, with dominance at 160-218 and 743-854.

The protocol was immunoSEQ multiplex PCR, while the TCRdb copy is restricted to in-frame clones and leaves out a portion. The data show about 130,000 clones, roughly 87% seen once. The CDR3 consists of 14 residues. Germline CDR1 and CDR2: SGHRS and YFSETQ. V lost 4 bases, J lost 7 bases, and 14 bases lay in between. The sample here was peripheral blood, taken 28 days after the second AZD1222 dose. This receptor was obtained from an adult who received the AZD1222 COVID-19 vaccine. The chain links TRBV5-1 to TRBJ1-4; possibly TRBD1 for D (6 bases). The CDR3 DNA is TGCGCCAGCAGCGATCAGGGGAGGAGTGAAAAACTGTTTTTT. Its translation is CASSDQGRSEKLFF.